This is a list of T cell receptor beta chains from one sample in a study of T cells in Graves' hyperthyroidism and ophthalmopathy. TCRdb redid the calling of the multiplex PCR reads with MiXCR, one entry per CDR3 protein. Counted here are 360,000 or so distinct CDR3 sequences, nearly 15% occurring once; the ten biggest clones make up roughly 19%. The material sequenced was blood. The source is a woman aged 55-69 years with Graves' ophthalmopathy. CDR3s include the opening cysteine and the closing phenylalanine or tryptophan. The D gene is left open where the match is weak. Rows may omit the clone size; those that give it use once, few, many or a size class.

j_call d_call clone_size v_call cdr3_nt cdr3_aa
TRBJ2-1 TRBD2 many TRBV7-3 TGTGCCAGCAGCTTAGGGGGGGGTAGCATCAATGAGCAGTTCTTC CASSLGGGSINEQFF
TRBJ1-6 NA many TRBV20-1 TGCAGTGCTAGAGATGGTTTAAATAGTTCACCCCTCCACTTT CSARDGLNSSPLHF
TRBJ2-5 TRBD1 many TRBV2 TGTGCCAGCGGTCCCGGGACAGGGCCCCACCAAGAGACCCAGTACTTC CASGPGTGPHQETQYF
TRBJ1-2 NA many TRBV7-9 TGTGCCAGCAGCTTAGCGGACAGTAGCAGCTACACCTTC CASSLADSSSYTF
TRBJ2-6 NA many TRBV11-2 TGTGCCAGCAGCTCTCGGGGGTCTGGGGCCAACGTCCTGACTTTC CASSSRGSGANVLTF
TRBJ2-1 NA NA TRBV3-1 TGTGCCAGCAGCCAAGTCGGGCGCCGTTACAATGAGCAGTTCTTC CASSQVGRRYNEQFF
TRBJ1-1 TRBD1 NA TRBV28 TGTGCCAGCTCCTTCGGGGGGACAGGGGTAAACACTGAAGCTTTCTTT CASSFGGTGVNTEAFF
TRBJ2-7 NA many TRBV30 TGTGCCTCCATCCGGGACTCCGAGCAGTACTTC CASIRDSEQYF
TRBJ2-3 NA few TRBV18 TGTGCCAGCTCACCACCGGAGCACAGGCTAGATACGCAGTATTTT CASSPPEHRLDTQYF
TRBJ1-6 NA NA TRBV19 TGTGCCAGTAGCGACCGCAGCTATTCACCCCTCCACTTT CASSDRSYSPLHF